The subject of this entry is one TCR beta chain. This clonotype has more than one count but fewer than ten. There is no known antigen for this receptor. No base qualities exist here, and no much larger clone lies one base off it. The treatment or condition label for this specimen denotes: allogeneic hematopoietic cell transplantation with graft depleted of TCRalphabeta T cells and CD19 B cells. The children who served as transplant recipients had been given grafts of TCRalphabeta/CD19-depleted allogeneic hematopoietic cells. This record belongs to a study of T-cell reconstitution after alpha-beta-depleted transplantation in children (dated by TCRdb to about 2016). A note on the overall study: Using TCR repertoire profiling, the study quantitatively followed how T-cell immune reconstitution unfolded in children after TCRalphabeta/CD19-depleted allogeneic hematopoietic cell transplantation. Beyond this particular receptor, the publication reports: In some patients, the high TCRbeta diversity seen at day 60 was put down to recipient T cells and intrathymic progenitors that had survived conditioning. Hyperexpanded clone frequencies declined over subsequent months; after one year, T-cell counts and TCRbeta diversity were mostly attributed to newly produced T cells. The apparently early recovery of alphabetaT-cell counts about two months after transplant reportedly depended on only several hundred rapidly expanded clones that came from non-depleted graft cells.

The library relied on PCR. The reads were generated on an Illumina HiSeq 2500. To normalize quantification of the TCRbeta repertoire, the TCR libraries were built with molecular barcoding that relied on unique molecular identifiers. TCRdb redid the processing of the public reads, applying fastp at Q25 and MiXCR, and retained in-frame beta chains. Rows are unified per CDR3 protein, each entry keeping the most common DNA and genes. The sample table records about 830,000 distinct CDR3 sequences; 16% of these occur just once. The ten largest make up around 4.5% of the sample. V drops 4 bases and J drops 3 bases, leaving 13 bases in between. The germline V gene (reference sequence) supplies CDR1 SSHAT and CDR2 FNYEAQ. The CDR3, from cysteine to phenylalanine, totals 14 residues. Only CDR3 DNA remains: 42 bases, in frame from the first base.

This TCR derives from a male patient between 10 and 17 years old who had a stem cell transplant for acute lymphoblastic leukemia, so the T cells may come from the graft donor. The sequencing used PBMCs, mostly from graft donor cells, collected 360 days after TCRalphabeta/CD19-depleted stem cell transplant. The chain is made from TRBV7-7 and TRBJ2-7; matching of 5 bases hints at TRBD1 as the D gene. The CDR3 region reads CASSSSRESYEQYF. The DNA sequence is TGTGCCAGCAGCTCAAGCAGGGAAAGCTACGAGCAGTACTTC.